This T cell receptor (beta chain) is from a study of T cells in tumors after PD-1 blockade. About the research overall: Either cemiplimab 350 mg every 2 weeks or pembrolizumab 200 mg every 3 weeks was given. A subset received ongoing vismodegib 150 mg daily alongside anti-PD-1 therapy.

Germline V gene sequence: CDR1 MNHEY, CDR2 SVGEGT. The CDR3 is made up of 13 amino acids. V lost 5 bases and J 1 base, leaving 8 bases between the germline ends. Study-wide findings and caveats: Roughly two fifths of tumor TCR clonotypes were also found in blood.

The table came from immunoSEQ multiplex PCR; TCRdb's copy has only in-frame clones and leaves some out. This table has 30,000 to 35,000 clones, 73% appearing once. Input was 616 ng to 6,004 ng of genomic DNA from tumor or blood. This clone has only a few counts. Its antigen is as yet unknown. The source is a human donor with basal cell carcinoma. Sequenced here: PBMCs, sampled after anti-PD-1 treatment. V usage is TRBV6-2 or TRBV6-3 and J usage is TRBJ1-1; no reliable D call. CDR3 region: CASSPGRNTEAFF. Written as DNA, the CDR3 is TGTGCCAGCAGTCCCGGGAGGAACACTGAAGCTTTCTTT.